Described below is a single TCR beta chain sequence and its context. Antigen unknown. In germline, CDR1 is ENHRY, CDR2 SYGVKD. The CDR3 runs 16 residues. Trimming at V came to 0 bases and at J to 5 bases, leaving 6 bases not matched to a gene. The sample comes from a study of Ad26.COV2.S vaccination and SARS-CoV-2 variants. Study details: Intramuscular Ad26.COV2.S doses were given once or twice, 56 days apart. General observations from the study: Comparable non-spike TCR breadth was observed in vaccine and placebo recipients. Vaccine recipients posted higher spike-specific TCR breadth than their placebo counterparts.

This table comes from immunoSEQ multiplex PCR, and its TCRdb copy is limited to in-frame clones, with some not included. The table records about half a million clones, roughly nine tenths of them present only once. As to treatment: over 15 received Ad26.COV2.S at low or high dose, single or two shots; about 5 received placebo; per-sample allocation not given. Sample collection was performed on day 63 after the first vaccine or placebo injection. A Boston adult aged 18-55 years was the donor. The TCR was taken from a person aged 18-65 years who received the Ad26.COV2.S COVID-19 vaccine or a placebo. The chain links TRBV10-3 to TRBJ2-2; 7 bases fit TRBD2. The sample here was peripheral blood, taken in a trial of Ad26.COV2.S vaccine versus placebo. The CDR3 coding sequence is TGTGCCATCAGTGAGTCGGGAGGGCCGGGGACCGGGGAGCTGTTTTTT. Translation gives CAISESGGPGTGELFF.